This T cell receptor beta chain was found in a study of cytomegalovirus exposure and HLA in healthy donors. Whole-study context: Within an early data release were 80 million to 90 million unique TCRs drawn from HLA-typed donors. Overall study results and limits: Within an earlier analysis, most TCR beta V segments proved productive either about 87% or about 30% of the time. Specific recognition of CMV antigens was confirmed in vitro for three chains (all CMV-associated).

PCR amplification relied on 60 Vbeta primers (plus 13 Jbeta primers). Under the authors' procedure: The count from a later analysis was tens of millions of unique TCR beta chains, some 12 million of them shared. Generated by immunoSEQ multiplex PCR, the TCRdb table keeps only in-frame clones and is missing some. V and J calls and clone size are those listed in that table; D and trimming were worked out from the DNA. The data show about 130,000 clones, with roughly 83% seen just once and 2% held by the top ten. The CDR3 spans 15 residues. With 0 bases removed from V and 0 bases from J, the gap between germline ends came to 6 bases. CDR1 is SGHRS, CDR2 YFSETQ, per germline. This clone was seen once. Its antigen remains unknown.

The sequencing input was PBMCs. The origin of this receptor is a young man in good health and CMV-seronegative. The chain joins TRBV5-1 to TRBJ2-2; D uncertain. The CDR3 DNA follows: TGCGCCAGCAGCTTGGCCCCCGCGAACACCGGGGAGCTGTTTTTT. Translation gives CASSLAPANTGELFF.